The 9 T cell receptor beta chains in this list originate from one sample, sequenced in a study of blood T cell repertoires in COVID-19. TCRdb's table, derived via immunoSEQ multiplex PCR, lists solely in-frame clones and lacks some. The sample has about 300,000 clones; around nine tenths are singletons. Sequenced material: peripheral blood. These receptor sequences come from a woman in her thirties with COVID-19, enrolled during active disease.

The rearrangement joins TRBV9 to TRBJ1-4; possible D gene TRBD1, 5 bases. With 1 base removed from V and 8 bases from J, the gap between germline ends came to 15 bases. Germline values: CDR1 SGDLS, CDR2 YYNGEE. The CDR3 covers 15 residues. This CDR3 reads CASSVSGDCREKLFF. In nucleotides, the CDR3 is TGTGCCAGCAGCGTAAGTGGGGACTGTCGGGAAAAACTGTTTTTT.

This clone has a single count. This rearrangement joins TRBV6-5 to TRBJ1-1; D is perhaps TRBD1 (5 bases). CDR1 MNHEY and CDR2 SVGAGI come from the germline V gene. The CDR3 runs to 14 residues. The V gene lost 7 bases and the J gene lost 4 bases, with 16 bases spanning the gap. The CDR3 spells CASNLAGQSTEAFF. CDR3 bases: TGTGCCAGCAATTTGGCAGGGCAGAGCACTGAAGCTTTCTTT.

CDR3 DNA sequence: TGTGCCAGCAGCTTAGACGTTAGGGGTTACACTGAAGCTTTCTTT. Its translation: CASSLDVRGYTEAFF. The rearrangement joins TRBV11-2 to TRBJ1-1; tentatively, D is TRBD1 (5 bases). Trimming took off 0 bases at V and 3 bases at J, with 11 bases between the two ends. Germline V gene lookup returns CDR1 SGHAT and CDR2 FQNNGV. The CDR3 is 15 residues long.

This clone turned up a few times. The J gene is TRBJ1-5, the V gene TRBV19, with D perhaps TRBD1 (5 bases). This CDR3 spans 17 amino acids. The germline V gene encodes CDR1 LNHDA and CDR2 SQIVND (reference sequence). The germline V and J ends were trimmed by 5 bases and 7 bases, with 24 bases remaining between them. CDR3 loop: CASSLHPSGRGGQPQHF. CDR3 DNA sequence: TGTGCCAGTAGTCTCCACCCCTCGGGGAGGGGAGGACAGCCCCAGCATTTT.

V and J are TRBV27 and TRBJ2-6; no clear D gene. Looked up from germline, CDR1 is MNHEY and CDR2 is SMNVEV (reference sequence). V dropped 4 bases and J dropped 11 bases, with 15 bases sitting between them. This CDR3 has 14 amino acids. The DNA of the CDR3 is TGTGCCAGCAGTTCTCCCGACACCCCTCACGTCCTGACTTTC. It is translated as CASSSPDTPHVLTF.

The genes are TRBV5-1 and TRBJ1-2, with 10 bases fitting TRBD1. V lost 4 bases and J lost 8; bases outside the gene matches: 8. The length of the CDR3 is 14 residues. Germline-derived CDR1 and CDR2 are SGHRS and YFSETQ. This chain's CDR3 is CASSPDGQGVGYTF. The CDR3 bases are TGCGCCAGCAGCCCCGATGGACAGGGGGTCGGCTACACCTTC.

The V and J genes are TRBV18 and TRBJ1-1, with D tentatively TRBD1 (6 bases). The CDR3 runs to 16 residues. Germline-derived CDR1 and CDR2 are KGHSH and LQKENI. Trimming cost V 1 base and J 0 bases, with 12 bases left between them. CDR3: CASSPLTDRMNTEAFF. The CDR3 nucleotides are TGTGCCAGCTCACCACTTACGGACAGAATGAACACTGAAGCTTTCTTT.

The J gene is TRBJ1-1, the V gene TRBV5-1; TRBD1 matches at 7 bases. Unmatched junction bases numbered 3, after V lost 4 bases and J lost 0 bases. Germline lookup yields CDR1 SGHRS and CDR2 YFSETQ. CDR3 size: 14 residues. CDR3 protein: CASSPDRMNTEAFF. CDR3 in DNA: TGCGCCAGCAGCCCGGACAGGATGAACACTGAAGCTTTCTTT.

CDR3 nucleotides: TGCGCCAGCAGCTTGGGCTGGGACAGTAACTATGGCTACACCTTC. The encoded protein is CASSLGWDSNYGYTF. This chain links TRBV5-1 with TRBJ1-2; 7 nucleotides match TRBD1. Germline V CDR1 and CDR2: SGHRS, YFSETQ. V shed 0 bases and J 1 base; nucleotides not matched to a gene: 3. The CDR3 covers 15 residues.